These 18 T cell receptor beta chains were all obtained from the same sample, sequenced in a study of T cells in Graves' hyperthyroidism and ophthalmopathy. TCR beta CDR3 regions were amplified from RNA. With the HTBI primer set, the TCR CDR3 went through a first round of RT-PCR. TCRdb re-called the multiplex PCR reads through MiXCR, storing one row per CDR3 protein. The sample lists around 420,000 distinct CDR3 sequences, approximately 14% occurring once. The source material was blood. The origin of the receptors is a woman aged 18-29 years with Graves' hyperthyroidism.

This clonotype occurred once. This may be a read error: a much more frequent sequence differs by one nucleotide. The DNA for the CDR3 is TGTGCCAGCAGTCGCGGGCCGCGGGAGACCCAGTACTTC. This gives the protein CASSRGPRETQYF. The rearrangement links TRBV7-2 to TRBJ2-5, with D tentatively TRBD2 (5 bases). CDR1 SGHTA and CDR2 FQGNSA come from the germline V gene. This CDR3 has 13 residues. The V end lost 6 bases, the J end lost 5 bases, and 13 bases lay between the germline ends.

The sample holds many counts of this clonotype. V usage is TRBV7-2 and J usage is TRBJ2-1; D may match TRBD1 or TRBD2 (5 bases each). CDR1 SGHTA and CDR2 FQGNSA come from the germline V gene. This CDR3 is built from 15 residues. Trimming removed 6 bases at V and 4 bases at J, with 16 bases between. The DNA of the CDR3 is TGTGCCAGCAGTCGGCAGGGAGCCCTTTACAATGAGCAGTTCTTC. This translates into CASSRQGALYNEQFF.

The chain employs TRBV20-1 and TRBJ2-1, with TRBD2 matching over 7 bases. The CDR3 covers 13 residues. Looked up from germline, CDR1 is DFQATT and CDR2 is SNEGSKA (reference sequence). CDR3 nucleotide sequence: TGCAGCGCCTTTGCGGGAGCCTACAATGAGCAGTTCTTC. Amino acids: CSAFAGAYNEQFF.

This clonotype has a count of ten or more. The chain has TRBV10-3 and TRBJ2-7; D uncertain. The germline V gene has CDR1 ENHRY and CDR2 SYGVKD. V was trimmed by 8 bases and J by 5 bases, leaving 10 bases between them. The CDR3 totals 11 residues. The CDR3 sequence is CAIGVSDEQYF. The DNA of the CDR3 is TGTGCCATCGGGGTGAGCGACGAGCAGTACTTC.

This clonotype was detected many times. This chain uses TRBV9 with TRBJ2-5, with TRBD2 matching 11 bases. J gave up 2 bases and V 4 bases, and 4 bases lay outside the gene matches. Germline values: CDR1 SGDLS, CDR2 YYNGEE. The CDR3 is made up of 15 amino acids. CDR3 DNA sequence: TGTGCCAGCAGCCAGGGACTAGCGGATCAAGAGACCCAGTACTTC. Amino acid sequence: CASSQGLADQETQYF.

This clonotype appeared many times. The chain is built from TRBV28 and TRBJ2-1; D unresolved. Germline V gene data show CDR1 as MDHEN and CDR2 as SYDVKM. This CDR3 has 13 residues. Trimming removed 3 bases at V and 5 bases at J, with 8 bases between. The CDR3 protein is CASSLVGHNEQFF. In DNA, the CDR3 is TGTGCCAGCAGTTTGGTTGGTCACAATGAGCAGTTCTTC.

Ten or more counts support this clonotype. The V and J genes are TRBV11-2 and TRBJ2-7; TRBD1 matches at 10 bases. The J segment lost 6 bases and the V segment lost 5 bases, leaving 10 bases of the junction unmatched. Germline V gene lookup returns CDR1 SGHAT and CDR2 FQNNGV. The CDR3 sequence is 15 residues long. The CDR3 loop is CASSIQTGGEGEQYF. Here the CDR3 DNA reads TGTGCCAGCAGCATCCAGACAGGGGGCGAGGGCGAGCAGTACTTC. Together with reference TRBV11-2 and TRBJ2-7, the CDR3 gives the full variable domain: EAGVAQSPRYKIIEKRQSVAFWCNPISGHATLYWYQQILGQGPKLLIQFQNNGVVDDSQLPKDRFSAERLKGVDSTLKIQPAKLEDSAVYLCASSIQTGGEGEQYFGPGTRLTVT.

In its sample, this clonotype was seen many times. The chain combines TRBV10-2 with TRBJ2-7; TRBD2 aligns across 14 bases. Trimming took 7 bases from V and 7 from J; bases not matched to a gene: 9. Germline V gene data show CDR1 as WSHSY and CDR2 as SAAADI. CDR3 size: 15 residues. The CDR3 region is CASKETSGGAEEQYF. The CDR3, as DNA: TGCGCCAGCAAAGAGACTAGCGGGGGGGCGGAAGAGCAGTACTTC.

Written as DNA, the CDR3 is TGTGCCAGCAGCCAAGGGACAGGGTCGACCTACGAGCAGTACTTC. This sequence encodes CASSQGTGSTYEQYF. The rearrangement uses TRBV3-1 and TRBJ2-7, with 8 bases identical to TRBD1. The V segment lost 1 base and the J segment 2 bases; nucleotides outside the gene matches: 4. The V gene's germline CDR1 is LGHDT and CDR2 YNNKEL (reference sequence). CDR3 length: 15 amino acids.

This clonotype was counted ten times or more. The chain has TRBV28 and TRBJ2-3, with D possibly being TRBD1 (5 bases). The CDR3 is 14 amino acids. Trimming removed 4 bases from V and 3 bases from J, with 11 bases in between. The germline V gene has CDR1 MDHEN and CDR2 SYDVKM. The CDR3 DNA reads as TGTGCCAGCAGTTCAAGACAGCCTACAGATACGCAGTATTTT. It codes for CASSSRQPTDTQYF.

This clonotype was found many times. The chain carries TRBV6-1 and TRBJ2-7; 11 bases line up with TRBD1. Trimming removed 6 bases from V and 2 bases from J; junction bases left unmatched: 6. The germline gives CDR1 MNHNS, CDR2 SASEGT. The CDR3 extends over 15 amino acids. The CDR3 region is CASRPGQGVTYEQYF. CDR3 in DNA: TGTGCCAGCAGGCCGGGACAGGGGGTTACCTACGAGCAGTACTTC.

In its sample, this clonotype was seen many times. The chain has TRBV12-5 and TRBJ2-5; 9 nucleotides align to TRBD1. Germline CDR1 is LGHNT and CDR2 is FRNRAP. Trimming at V came to 4 bases and at J to 5 bases, leaving 5 bases not matched to a gene. The CDR3 contains 14 residues. CDR3 protein: CASGSGQGKETQYF. In nucleotides, the CDR3 is TGTGCTAGTGGTTCGGGACAGGGAAAGGAGACCCAGTACTTC.

This clonotype was recorded at least ten times. The chain uses TRBV2 and TRBJ2-7; possibly TRBD2 for D (6 bases). The length of the CDR3 is 14 residues. V was pared by 6 bases and J by 0 bases, with 12 bases between. Germline V lookup: CDR1 SNHLY, CDR2 FYNNEI. The CDR3 region is CASSPLAYSYEQYF. The CDR3 coding sequence is TGTGCCAGCAGCCCACTAGCTTACTCCTACGAGCAGTACTTC.

This clonotype was counted ten times or more. The genes are TRBV12-3 or TRBV12-4 and TRBJ2-5; 10 bases are a match to TRBD1. This CDR3 is built from 15 residues. V shed 1 base, J shed 2 bases, and the junction held 1 base outside the gene matches. The CDR3 coding sequence is TGTGCCAGCAGTTTAGGGACAGGGGGTCAAGAGACCCAGTACTTC. This sequence encodes CASSLGTGGQETQYF.

This clonotype was recorded many times. The chain links TRBV6-1 to TRBJ2-3; D possibly corresponds to TRBD1 (6 bases). This CDR3 has 14 amino acids. The germline gives CDR1 MNHNS, CDR2 SASEGT. V dropped 5 bases and J dropped 1 base, with 10 bases sitting between them. The CDR3 coding sequence is TGTGCCAGCAGTTCTAGACAGGGCACAGATACGCAGTATTTT. Its protein is CASSSRQGTDTQYF.

There are many counts of this clonotype. The chain recombines TRBV5-6 with TRBJ1-1; 7 bases are a match to TRBD1. This CDR3 has 15 residues. Germline values: CDR1 SGHDT, CDR2 YYEEEE. Losses at the gene ends were 4 bases for V and 1 base for J; bases not matched to a gene: 7. The CDR3 bases are TGTGCCAGCAGCGCCCGGGACAGCTGGAACACTGAAGCTTTCTTT. Encoded protein: CASSARDSWNTEAFF.

This clonotype was seen ten or more times. This chain links TRBV7-3 with TRBJ1-1; D possibly corresponds to TRBD1 (5 bases). Germline V gene lookup returns CDR1 SGHTA and CDR2 FQGTGA. V gave up 3 bases and J gave up 1 base, with 9 bases separating them. The length of the CDR3 is 14 residues. The CDR3 is CASSLIGGNTEAFF. CDR3 coding DNA: TGTGCCAGCAGCTTGATTGGGGGGAACACTGAAGCTTTCTTT.

There are many counts of this clonotype. The chain is built from TRBV19 and TRBJ2-1; 10 nucleotides match TRBD1. The CDR3 is made up of 16 amino acids. With 3 bases clipped from V and 7 bases from J, the junction kept 9 bases outside the gene matches. In germline, CDR1 is LNHDA, CDR2 SQIVND (reference sequence). The CDR3 reads CASSILRQGASNEQFF. CDR3 coding DNA: TGTGCCAGTAGTATCCTGAGACAGGGGGCCTCGAATGAGCAGTTCTTC. The variable domain in full, with the rest retrieved from reference TRBV19 and TRBJ2-1, is DGGITQSPKYLFRKEGQNVTLSCEQNLNHDAMYWYRQDPGQGLRLIYYSQIVNDFQKGDIAEGYSVSREKKESFPLTVTSAQKNPTAFYLCASSILRQGASNEQFFGPGTRLTVL.